This T cell receptor (beta chain) was sequenced for a study of blood T cell repertoires in COVID-19. The table came from immunoSEQ multiplex PCR; TCRdb's copy has only in-frame clones and leaves some out. The sample has 200,000 or so clones; around 84% are singletons. CDR3 length: 12 amino acids. The V gene end was trimmed by 3 bases and the J gene end by 6 bases; junction bases not matched to a gene: 0. Germline V gene lookup returns CDR1 SNHLY and CDR2 FYNNEI. This clone was seen once. The receptor was isolated from a woman aged 55-69 years who had recovered from COVID-19. The rearrangement uses TRBV2 and TRBJ2-5, with 8 nucleotides matching TRBD1. Sequencing input: peripheral blood. In nucleotides, the CDR3 is TGTGCCAGCAGTGACAGGGGGCAGACCCAGTACTTC. Its protein is CASSDRGQTQYF.